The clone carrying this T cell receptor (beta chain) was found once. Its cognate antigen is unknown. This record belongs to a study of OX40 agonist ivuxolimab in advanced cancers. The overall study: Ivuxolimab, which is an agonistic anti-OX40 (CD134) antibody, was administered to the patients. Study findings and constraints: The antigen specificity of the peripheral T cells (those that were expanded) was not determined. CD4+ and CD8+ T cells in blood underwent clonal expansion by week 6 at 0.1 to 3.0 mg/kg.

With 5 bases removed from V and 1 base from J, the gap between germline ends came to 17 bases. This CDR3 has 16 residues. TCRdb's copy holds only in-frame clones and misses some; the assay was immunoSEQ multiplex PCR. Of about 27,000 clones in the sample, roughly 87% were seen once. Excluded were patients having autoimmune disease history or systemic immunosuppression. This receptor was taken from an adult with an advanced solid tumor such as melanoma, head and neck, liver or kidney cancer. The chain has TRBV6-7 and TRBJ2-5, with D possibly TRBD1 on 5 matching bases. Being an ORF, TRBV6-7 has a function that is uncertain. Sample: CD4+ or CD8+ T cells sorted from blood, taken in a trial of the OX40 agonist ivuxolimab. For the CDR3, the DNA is TGTGCCAGCAGTCAAGAGGTGGGGCGATCCCAAGAGACCCAGTACTTC. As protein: CASSQEVGRSQETQYF.